This TCR beta chain was sequenced during a study of control samples from healthy donors and cancer patients (dated by TCRdb to between 2020 and 2021). Receptor amplification or capture employed the immunoSEQ multiplex PCR assay. This immuneACCESS table, as held by TCRdb, lists in-frame sequences with V and J called but not all clones. Of the missing ones, under half trace to an unresolved V gene in checked studies; the others have no known cause. This sample comprises 100,000 to 150,000 clones, about 88% of them detected only once. The ten largest clones represent around 3% of the sample. Details on this clone: No cognate antigen has been identified for it. The record has no base qualities; no much larger clone is one base away.

V and J lose 4 bases and 8 bases, and a span of 10 bases separates them. Looking up the germline V gene (reference sequence) yields CDR1 SGHNT and CDR2 YYREEE. Reading from cysteine to phenylalanine, the CDR3 counts 13 amino acids. Only the CDR3 portion is preserved as DNA: 39 bases, with reading frame beginning at the first base. The V and J segments used are TRBV5-4 and TRBJ1-6; no confident D gene assignment can be made. The clonotype was recovered from a man in his fifties or sixties in good health. Sample: blood. The CDR3 region: CASSQDEYSPLHF. DNA sequence: TGTGCCAGCAGCCAAGACGAATATTCACCCCTCCACTTT.